Presented here are 24 T cell receptor beta chains from one specimen sequenced in a study of vaccination and CD4 T cells after COVID-19. Their target antigens are unknown. The time point denotes: late sampling 161 to 241 days after vaccination in a few convalescent patients. Treatment in this sample: roughly 11-day PBMC culture with coronavirus spike peptide pools or control peptides (ViraFEST assay). Sequenced with the Oncomine TCR Beta short-read assay was DNA taken from cultured CD4+ T cells. In TCRdb, the PCR reads were re-called with MiXCR into one record per CDR3 protein. The sample records 25,000 to 30,000 distinct CDR3 sequences, approximately 40% being singletons. The material was CD4+ T cells from blood, cultured in vitro, obtained about 7 months after SARS-CoV-2 vaccination. These receptors came from a human donor who had recovered from COVID-19.

The chain employs TRBV6-1 and TRBJ2-3; 7 bases are a match to TRBD2. The germline V gene encodes CDR1 MNHNS and CDR2 SASEGT. J was trimmed by 4 bases and V by 6 bases; bases with no gene match: 16. The CDR3 totals 17 residues. The CDR3: CASRGPVMGRAADTQYF. The CDR3 nucleotides read TGTGCCAGCAGAGGCCCGGTAATGGGGAGGGCGGCAGATACGCAGTATTTT.

This clonotype showed up just once. A clone one base away is much larger, so this may be a read error. This rearrangement joins TRBV15 to TRBJ1-2; TRBD1 matches at 7 bases. Looked up from germline, CDR1 is LNHNV and CDR2 is YYDKDF (reference sequence). The CDR3 runs to 15 residues. The V gene end was trimmed by 4 bases and the J gene end by 12 bases; junction bases not matched to a gene: 17. The chain's CDR3 is CATSKDYGQALVNTF. CDR3 nucleotide sequence: TGTGCCACCAGCAAAGATTACGGACAGGCCCTAGTCAACACCTTC.

This sequence joins TRBV6-1 and TRBJ2-1; D not certain. Germline CDR1 and CDR2: MNHNS and SASEGT. This CDR3 is 11 amino acids long. Trimming cost V 8 bases and J 1 base, with 3 bases left between them. The CDR3 sequence: CASDSYNEQFF. CDR3 bases: TGTGCCAGCGATTCCTACAATGAGCAGTTCTTC.

The V call is TRBV27, the J call TRBJ1-4, with D possibly TRBD1 on 5 matching bases. The V end was cut by 5 bases, the J end by 9 bases, with 13 bases between. This CDR3 contains 13 residues. Germline CDR1 reads MNHEY; CDR2 reads SMNVEV (reference sequence). The CDR3 here is CASSRRGDKKLFF. CDR3 sequence (DNA): TGTGCCAGCAGTAGGAGGGGAGACAAAAAACTGTTTTTT.

The gene calls are TRBV20-1 and TRBJ2-1; 9 bases fit TRBD2. Germline V gives CDR1 DFQATT, CDR2 SNEGSKA (reference sequence). This CDR3 is built from 16 residues. Unmatched junction bases numbered 5, after V lost 0 bases and J lost 2 bases. The CDR3: CSARDWASGTYNEQFF. CDR3 sequence (DNA): TGCAGTGCTAGAGATTGGGCTAGCGGGACCTACAATGAGCAGTTCTTC.

V gene TRBV20-1 combines with J gene TRBJ2-7, with 13 bases that match TRBD2. J was trimmed by 5 bases and V by 6 bases; bases with no gene match: 10. This CDR3 is 15 amino acids long. Germline V CDR1 and CDR2: DFQATT, SNEGSKA (reference sequence). The DNA for the CDR3 is TGCAGTGCAGGGAGGGAGACTAGCGGGAGGAACGAGCAGTACTTC. It translates to CSAGRETSGRNEQYF.

V and J are TRBV30 and TRBJ1-5, with D possibly being TRBD1 (5 bases). Germline values: CDR1 GTSNPN, CDR2 SVGIG (reference sequence). The CDR3 consists of 14 residues. V was clipped by 0 bases and J by 4 bases, with 10 bases between them. The CDR3, as DNA: TGTGCCTGGAGTGTCGGTCAGGGAAATCAGCCCCAGCATTTT. The encoded protein is CAWSVGQGNQPQHF.

V and J are TRBV25-1 and TRBJ1-2; D ambiguous. This CDR3 is built from 12 residues. V was trimmed by 3 bases and J by 8 bases, leaving 10 bases between them. CDR1 is MGHDK and CDR2 is SYGVNS in the germline V gene. The CDR3 loop reads CASSDPVAGYTF. In nucleotides, the CDR3 is TGTGCCAGCAGTGATCCAGTTGCAGGCTACACCTTC.

The J gene is TRBJ2-5, the V gene TRBV5-1; D unresolved. Germline V CDR1 and CDR2: SGHRS, YFSETQ. The CDR3 spans 14 residues. Between the trimmed V and J ends, which lost 0 bases and 6 bases, there was a span of 12 bases. CDR3 coding DNA: TGCGCCAGCAGCTTGGAGGGCATTCTGAAGACCCAGTACTTC. Translating it yields CASSLEGILKTQYF.

This clonotype was detected only a few times. This chain connects TRBV20-1 to TRBJ2-7, with D uncertain. V was trimmed by 3 bases and J by 6 bases, leaving 15 bases between them. This CDR3 has 13 residues. Germline V lookup: CDR1 DFQATT, CDR2 SNEGSKA (reference sequence). CDR3 in DNA: TGCAGTGCTAGCCTTGACTGGGGTTTCGAGCAGTACTTC. Protein sequence: CSASLDWGFEQYF.

The chain carries TRBV20-1 and TRBJ2-1, with 8 positions matching TRBD1. The germline V gene has CDR1 DFQATT and CDR2 SNEGSKA (reference sequence). V shed 4 bases, J shed 15 bases, and the junction held 5 bases outside the gene matches. This CDR3 comprises 10 residues. The CDR3, as DNA: TGCAGTGCTAAGGACAGGGTGGGGTTCTTC. Protein sequence: CSAKDRVGFF.

The chain couples TRBV28 to TRBJ2-1; 9 nucleotides match TRBD2. Losses at the gene ends were 7 bases for V and 5 bases for J; bases not matched to a gene: 3. CDR3 length: 13 amino acids. Germline lookup yields CDR1 MDHEN and CDR2 SYDVKM. The CDR3 loop reads CASMASGNNEQFF. The CDR3 region has the DNA TGTGCCAGCATGGCTAGCGGGAACAATGAGCAGTTCTTC.

This rearrangement joins TRBV20-1 to TRBJ2-5; 9 nucleotides line up with TRBD1. The CDR3 contains 14 residues. V was clipped by 2 bases and J by 3 bases; unmatched bases: 4. Germline V gene data show CDR1 as DFQATT and CDR2 as SNEGSKA (reference sequence). CDR3 DNA sequence: TGCAGTGCTAGACAGACAGGGGGTAAAGAGACCCAGTACTTC. This codes for CSARQTGGKETQYF.

The table lists this clonotype with a few counts. The chain couples TRBV20-1 to TRBJ2-7; 10 nucleotides line up with TRBD2. This CDR3 comprises 18 residues. Germline V gene lookup returns CDR1 DFQATT and CDR2 SNEGSKA (reference sequence). The junction had 17 bases not matched to a gene; V was cut back by 0 bases and J by 6 bases. This CDR3 is CSARDGRTSGRHSGEQYF. The CDR3 nucleotides are TGCAGTGCTAGAGATGGGAGGACTAGCGGACGTCACTCGGGCGAGCAGTACTTC.

The V call is TRBV24-1, the J call TRBJ2-1, with 14 bases aligning to TRBD2. Germline V gives CDR1 KGHDR, CDR2 SFDVKD. The CDR3 runs 22 residues. V shed 6 bases and J 4 bases; nucleotides not matched to a gene: 22. CDR3 DNA: TGTGCCACCAGTCGGACCGGGACTAGCGGGAGAAGCCGCCCTAGGGTATACAATGAGCAGTTCTTC. Translation gives CATSRTGTSGRSRPRVYNEQFF.

This clonotype was counted only a few times. The chain joins TRBV7-9 to TRBJ2-7, with D uncertain. This CDR3 comprises 15 residues. The V end lost 3 bases, the J end lost 4 bases, and 16 bases lay between the germline ends. The germline gives CDR1 SEHNR, CDR2 FQNEAQ (reference sequence). As DNA, the CDR3 is TGTGCCAGCAGCTTCTCCCGGTTCCCACCTTACGAGCAGTACTTC. This codes for CASSFSRFPPYEQYF.

J is TRBJ1-5 and V is TRBV10-3; the match to TRBD1 covers 9 bases. V lost 3 bases to trimming and J lost 7 bases; unmatched junction nucleotides: 4. CDR3 length: 14 amino acids. In germline, CDR1 is ENHRY, CDR2 SYGVKD. DNA of the CDR3: TGTGCCATCAGTGACAGACAGGGGGAGCAGCCCCAGCATTTT. Protein product: CAISDRQGEQPQHF.

In its sample, this clonotype was seen a few times. The chain carries TRBV20-1 and TRBJ1-6; D unclear. The CDR3 is 13 amino acids. The germline gives CDR1 DFQATT, CDR2 SNEGSKA (reference sequence). Trimming shortened V by 1 base and J by 13 bases, and 14 bases separated the two germline ends. The chain's CDR3 is CSARVASESPLHF. As DNA, the CDR3 is TGCAGTGCTAGAGTGGCATCGGAATCCCCCCTCCACTTT.

This clonotype was seen a single time. The rearrangement uses TRBV28 and TRBJ2-3; 10 positions match TRBD2. Germline values: CDR1 MDHEN, CDR2 SYDVKM. Unmatched junction bases numbered 8, after V lost 6 bases and J lost 5 bases. The CDR3 runs 15 residues. The CDR3 region has the DNA TGTGCCAGCAGCAGAAGAGCGGGAGGGGTAGATACGCAGTATTTT. Translating gives CASSRRAGGVDTQYF.

This clonotype has a handful of counts. The chain has TRBV6-1 and TRBJ2-3; maybe TRBD2 (5 bases). V lost 7 bases, J lost 4 bases, and 12 bases lay in between. CDR3 length equals 13 residues. Germline CDR1 and CDR2: MNHNS and SASEGT. DNA for the CDR3: TGTGCCAGCACTCTGACTACAGCAGATACGCAGTATTTT. It encodes CASTLTTADTQYF.

The chain recombines TRBV20-1 with TRBJ2-7, with a weak D call TRBD1 (5 bases). CDR3 size: 12 residues. CDR1 and CDR2 from the germline V gene are DFQATT and SNEGSKA (reference sequence). V was pared by 6 bases and J by 0 bases, with 9 bases between. CDR3 loop: CSAPTASYEQYF. DNA for the CDR3: TGCAGTGCACCGACAGCCTCCTACGAGCAGTACTTC.

The sample holds a few counts of this clonotype. One end of the junction is discordant with germline, which a read error may explain. The chain uses TRBV6-5 and TRBJ2-3; no clear D gene. This CDR3 contains 13 residues. In germline, CDR1 is MNHEY, CDR2 SVGAGI. The DNA for the CDR3 is TGTGCCAGCAGGTACTACTACACAGATACGCAGTATTTT. It is translated as CASRYYYTDTQYF.

The gene calls are TRBV6-5 and TRBJ1-2, with 9 bases that match TRBD1. V lost 4 bases and J lost 8; bases outside the gene matches: 20. This CDR3 comprises 18 residues. Germline assignment: CDR1 MNHEY and CDR2 SVGAGI. The CDR3 bases are TGTGCCAGCAGTTCCCGAAGGGGACAGGGTCTATTGGCAGGCGGCTACACCTTC. It yields the protein CASSSRRGQGLLAGGYTF.

The V call is TRBV11-2, the J call TRBJ2-7; tentative D call: TRBD1 (5 bases). CDR1 is SGHAT, CDR2 FQNNGV, per germline. CDR3 length equals 15 residues. V lost 5 bases to trimming and J lost 6 bases, with 20 bases between them. DNA for the CDR3: TGTGCCAGCAGCCTAAACGGACAAGGCTACTTCGAGCAGTACTTC. It codes for CASSLNGQGYFEQYF.